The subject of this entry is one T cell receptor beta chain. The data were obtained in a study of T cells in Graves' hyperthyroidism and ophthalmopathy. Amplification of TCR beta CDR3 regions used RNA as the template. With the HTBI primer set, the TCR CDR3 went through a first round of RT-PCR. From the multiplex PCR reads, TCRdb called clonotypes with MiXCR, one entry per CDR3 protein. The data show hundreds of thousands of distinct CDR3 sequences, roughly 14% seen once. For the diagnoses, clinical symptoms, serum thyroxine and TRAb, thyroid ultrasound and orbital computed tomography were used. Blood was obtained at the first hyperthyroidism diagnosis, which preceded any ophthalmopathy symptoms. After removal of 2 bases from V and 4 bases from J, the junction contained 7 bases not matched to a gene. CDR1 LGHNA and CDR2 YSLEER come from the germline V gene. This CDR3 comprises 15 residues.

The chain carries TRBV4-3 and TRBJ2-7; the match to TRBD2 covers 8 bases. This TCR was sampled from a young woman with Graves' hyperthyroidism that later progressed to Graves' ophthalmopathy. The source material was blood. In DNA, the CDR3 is TGCGCCAGCAGCCAAACTAGCGGAAATCCGTACGAGCAGTACTTC. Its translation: CASSQTSGNPYEQYF.